The clone carrying this T cell receptor (beta chain) was found a few times. Its antigen is unknown. The data derive from a study of cytomegalovirus exposure and HLA in healthy donors. Study results and limitations: CMV antigen specificity of three CMV-associated chains was confirmed in vitro.

This PCR relied on a set of 60 Vbeta primers and 13 Jbeta primers. The method was immunoSEQ multiplex PCR; TCRdb's version includes in-frame clones alone and lacks a portion of them. Of around 230,000 clones in the sample, 78% were seen once. The TCR sequence derives from a boy aged 10-17 years in good health and CMV-seronegative. Material for sequencing was PBMCs.

DNA for the CDR3: TGTGCCTGGAGCCTACTGACCTACGAGCAGTACTTC. Encoded protein: CAWSLLTYEQYF. V and J are TRBV30 and TRBJ2-7; D unresolved. CDR1 is GTSNPN and CDR2 is SVGIG in the germline V gene (reference sequence). The CDR3 spans 12 residues. Deletions cut 3 bases from V and 2 bases from J, with 8 bases between.